Below, one T cell receptor (beta chain) is given with its context. Sequencing was performed with immunoSEQ multiplex PCR; in TCRdb, only in-frame clones are kept and a portion is missing. The repertoire holds 25,000 to 30,000 clones, with roughly 77% as singletons. The data belong to a study of PD-1 blockade in classical Hodgkin lymphoma. V lost 4 bases to trimming and J lost 4 bases; unmatched junction nucleotides: 6. The germline V gene has CDR1 SGDLS and CDR2 YYNGEE. The CDR3 totals 15 residues. Sample time point: cycle 4 day 1 (C4D1), after around six weeks of nivolumab. Autologous stem cell transplantation was followed by relapse in every patient, and brentuximab vedotin exposure varied.

Sequenced here: peripheral blood mononuclear cells (PBMCs), sampled before the fourth cycle of nivolumab. This TCR was recovered from a human donor with classical Hodgkin lymphoma. The chain combines TRBV9 with TRBJ2-5, with TRBD2 identical over 11 bases. The CDR3 region has the DNA TGTGCCAGCAGCCCCAACGGACTAGCGGGAGAGACCCAGTACTTC. Its protein is CASSPNGLAGETQYF.